This record concerns one TCR beta chain sequence. The CDR3 loop spans 18 amino acids. J was trimmed by 0 bases and V by 2 bases; bases with no gene match: 11. Germline V lookup: CDR1 MDHEN, CDR2 SYDVKM. The sample originates from a study of cytomegalovirus exposure and HLA in healthy donors. 60 Vbeta and 13 Jbeta primers were used in PCR. Method: immunoSEQ multiplex PCR; TCRdb's copy keeps in-frame clones and lacks some. The top ten clones hold about 2.3% of a sample with fewer than 200,000 clones, roughly 80% of them seen once. The sequence was obtained from a female donor in good health and CMV-seronegative. V usage is TRBV28 and J usage is TRBJ2-3, with 7 nucleotides matching TRBD1. Sequencing input: PBMCs. The CDR3 reads CASSLALLTGKSTDTQYF. In nucleotides, the CDR3 is TGTGCCAGCAGTTTAGCCCTCCTGACAGGGAAAAGCACAGATACGCAGTATTTT.